The next 32 T cell receptor beta chains were all read from a single sample in a study of T cell changes during pregnancy in multiple sclerosis. Sequenced by immunoSEQ multiplex PCR; TCRdb stores in-frame clones only, minus some. This repertoire shows around 72,000 clones, more than 90% found once; its top ten account for approximately 2.1%. The source was peripheral blood, collected in the second trimester of pregnancy. These receptors all come from a female donor in good health, enrolled as a control in a pregnancy study.

V and J are TRBV2 and TRBJ2-5; TRBD1 agrees at 7 bases. V trimming: 3 bases; J trimming: 4 bases; junction bases outside the gene matches: 8. The germline CDR1 and CDR2 sequences are SNHLY and FYNNEI. The CDR3 covers 15 residues. CDR3 region: CASSEGDSDVETQYF. CDR3 DNA: TGTGCCAGCAGTGAGGGGGACAGCGATGTAGAGACCCAGTACTTC.

The genes are TRBV5-5 and TRBJ1-1, with D hard to call. V was clipped by 4 bases and J by 0 bases, with 13 bases between them. The CDR3 sequence is 15 residues long. CDR1 is SGHKS and CDR2 is YYEKEE in the germline V gene (reference sequence). The CDR3 reads CASSREGRMNTEAFF. CDR3 nucleotide sequence: TGTGCCAGCAGCCGGGAAGGACGGATGAACACTGAAGCTTTCTTT.

The chain joins TRBV7-9 to TRBJ2-5; 8 bases line up with TRBD1. CDR1 SEHNR and CDR2 FQNEAQ come from the germline V gene (reference sequence). With V trimmed by 5 bases and J by 5 bases, 4 bases remained unmatched. CDR3 length: 13 residues. Here the CDR3 reads CASSLGTGETQYF. CDR3 bases: TGTGCCAGCAGCCTAGGGACAGGCGAGACCCAGTACTTC. The complete variable domain, with remaining parts taken from reference TRBV7-9 and TRBJ2-5, reads DTGVSQNPRHKITKRGQNVTFRCDPISEHNRLYWYRQTLGQGPEFLTYFQNEAQLEKSRLLSDRFSAERPKGSFSTLEIQRTEQGDSAMYLCASSLGTGETQYFGPGTRLLVL.

V usage is TRBV5-1 and J usage is TRBJ2-5; TRBD2 agrees at 7 bases. The CDR3 is made up of 17 amino acids. V gave up 1 base and J gave up 0 bases; unmatched junction bases: 9. The germline V gene encodes CDR1 SGHRS and CDR2 YFSETQ. The CDR3 nucleotides read TGCGCCAGCAGCTTGTTGGGGGGGGAAGGGTACCAAGAGACCCAGTACTTC. Translating gives CASSLLGGEGYQETQYF.

The rearrangement joins TRBV7-8 to TRBJ2-7; D is perhaps TRBD2 (8 bases). This CDR3 has 16 residues. Germline loops: CDR1 SGHVS, CDR2 FQNEAQ. The V end was cut by 7 bases, the J end by 4 bases, with 23 bases between. The DNA of the CDR3 is TGTGCCAGCAACAGGGGAGGACTAGCAGGTCGGTACGAGCAGTACTTC. Its translation: CASNRGGLAGRYEQYF.

J is TRBJ2-1 and V is TRBV20-1; a weak D match, TRBD2 (7 bases). This CDR3 comprises 11 residues. Per the germline V gene, CDR1 is DFQATT and CDR2 is SNEGSKA (reference sequence). V was trimmed by 6 bases and J by 7 bases, leaving 10 bases between them. The CDR3 nucleotides read TGCAGTGCAGAGGGGGGGAATGAGCAGTTCTTC. Translating gives CSAEGGNEQFF.

V gene TRBV7-9 combines with J gene TRBJ2-7; TRBD1 matches at 7 bases. Germline V gene lookup returns CDR1 SEHNR and CDR2 FQNEAQ (reference sequence). After removal of 4 bases from V and 3 bases from J, the junction contained 12 bases not matched to a gene. The length of the CDR3 is 16 residues. CDR3 sequence: CASSSSRTGLIYEQYF. CDR3 DNA sequence: TGTGCCAGCAGCTCCTCCCGGACAGGCCTTATCTACGAGCAGTACTTC.

The V call is TRBV11-1, the J call TRBJ2-1; weak D call: TRBD2 (5 bases). This CDR3 has 16 amino acids. Trimming cost V 1 base and J 3 bases, with 13 bases left between them. Germline-derived CDR1 and CDR2 are SGHAT and FQDESV (reference sequence). CDR3 sequence (DNA): TGTGCCAGCAGCTTAGAACTGCTAGCTGGCTACAATGAGCAGTTCTTC. Amino acid sequence: CASSLELLAGYNEQFF.

The V gene is TRBV15, the J gene TRBJ1-4; D perhaps matches TRBD1 (6 bases). V lost 0 bases and J 8 bases, leaving 16 bases between the germline ends. Per germline, CDR1 LNHNV and CDR2 YYDKDF (reference sequence). CDR3 length equals 16 residues. The CDR3 spells CATSRERQVVNEKLFF. CDR3 in DNA: TGTGCCACCAGCAGAGAACGACAGGTTGTAAACGAAAAACTGTTTTTT.

The genes are TRBV7-6 and TRBJ1-1; D uncertain. V was clipped by 5 bases and J by 3 bases, with 7 bases between them. CDR3 length: 12 amino acids. CDR1 is SGHVS and CDR2 is FNYEAQ in the germline V gene. CDR3 DNA: TGTGCCAGCAGCCCACTACACACTGAAGCTTTCTTT. It codes for CASSPLHTEAFF. Full variable domain (remainder filled in from reference TRBV7-6 and TRBJ1-1): GAGVSQSPRYKVTKRGQDVALRCDPISGHVSLYWYRQALGQGPEFLTYFNYEAQQDKSGLPNDRFSAERPEGSISTLTIQRTEQRDSAMYRCASSPLHTEAFFGQGTRLTVV.

V and J are TRBV5-1 and TRBJ2-1; D possibly corresponds to TRBD1 (5 bases). Trimming pared 4 bases from V and 1 base from J, leaving 12 bases between. CDR3 size: 15 residues. Germline-derived CDR1 and CDR2 are SGHRS and YFSETQ. The CDR3 region has the DNA TGCGCCAGCAGCCCCCCAGGGAAATCCTACAATGAGCAGTTCTTC. It is translated as CASSPPGKSYNEQFF. Complete variable domain (other parts from reference TRBV5-1 and TRBJ2-1): KAGVTQTPRYLIKTRGQQVTLSCSPISGHRSVSWYQQTPGQGLQFLFEYFSETQRNKGNFPGRFSGRQFSNSRSEMNVSTLELGDSALYLCASSPPGKSYNEQFFGPGTRLTVL.

V is TRBV20-1 and J is TRBJ2-2, with D unresolved. Germline CDR1 reads DFQATT; CDR2 reads SNEGSKA (reference sequence). With 2 bases removed from V and 7 bases from J, the gap between germline ends came to 5 bases. The CDR3 extends over 11 amino acids. The CDR3 here is CSARFGGELFF. CDR3 sequence (DNA): TGCAGTGCTAGATTCGGCGGGGAGCTGTTTTTT.

The gene calls are TRBV9 and TRBJ2-3; TRBD2 might be the D (6 bases). V lost 3 bases and J 3 bases, leaving 20 bases between the germline ends. Germline CDR1 and CDR2: SGDLS and YYNGEE. This CDR3 has 17 amino acids. CDR3 DNA sequence: TGTGCCAGCAGCGGCGGGGCCCAGACTAGGGGTACAGATACGCAGTATTTT. This gives the protein CASSGGAQTRGTDTQYF.

CDR3 in DNA: TGCGCCAGCAGCCAAAATAGCCTCACCACAGATACGCAGTATTTT. Translation: CASSQNSLTTDTQYF. V usage is TRBV4-1 and J usage is TRBJ2-3; D gene uncertain. Deletions cut 2 bases from V and 2 bases from J, with 11 bases between. In germline, CDR1 is MGHRA, CDR2 YSYEKL. This CDR3 spans 15 amino acids.

This chain uses TRBV7-9 with TRBJ1-2; 8 bases line up with TRBD1. The CDR3 is 16 residues long. The V gene end was trimmed by 5 bases and the J gene end by 6 bases; junction bases not matched to a gene: 14. CDR1 SEHNR and CDR2 FQNEAQ come from the germline V gene (reference sequence). The CDR3 region is CASSLTVWQGADGYTF. In DNA form, the CDR3 reads TGTGCCAGCAGCCTAACGGTCTGGCAGGGGGCTGATGGCTACACCTTC. Based on the CDR3 plus reference TRBV7-9 and TRBJ1-2, the full variable domain is DTGVSQNPRHKITKRGQNVTFRCDPISEHNRLYWYRQTLGQGPEFLTYFQNEAQLEKSRLLSDRFSAERPKGSFSTLEIQRTEQGDSAMYLCASSLTVWQGADGYTFGSGTRLTVV.

The J gene is TRBJ2-3, the V gene TRBV6-4; D not resolved. Between the trimmed V and J ends, which lost 10 bases and 1 base, there was a span of 9 bases. Looked up from germline, CDR1 is MRHNA and CDR2 is SNTAGT. The CDR3 is 12 residues long. In DNA form, the CDR3 reads TGTGCCACCTTCAGTCGCACAGATACGCAGTATTTT. This gives the protein CATFSRTDTQYF.

This clone was seen just once. The chain uses TRBV7-2 and TRBJ1-4, with 8 bases identical to TRBD1. The germline CDR1 and CDR2 sequences are SGHTA and FQGNSA. CDR3 size: 14 residues. The ends lost 8 bases at V and 8 bases at J; junction bases unmatched: 10. CDR3 nucleotides: TGTGCCAGCCTACAGGACAGGGTGCTGGAAAAACTGTTTTTT. Protein: CASLQDRVLEKLFF.

The J gene is TRBJ2-2, the V gene TRBV9; no definite D call. Germline CDR1 reads SGDLS; CDR2 reads YYNGEE. The CDR3 contains 16 residues. V gave up 2 bases and J gave up 0 bases, with 11 bases separating them. In DNA form, the CDR3 reads TGTGCCAGCAGCGTTCTTTCCAGGACGAACACCGGGGAGCTGTTTTTT. Translated: CASSVLSRTNTGELFF.

Only one count was recorded for this clone. J is TRBJ2-5 and V is TRBV7-9, with TRBD1 identical over 8 bases. This CDR3 is 13 amino acids long. Germline CDR1 SEHNR, CDR2 FQNEAQ (reference sequence). Unmatched junction bases numbered 7, after V lost 10 bases and J lost 3 bases. CDR3 protein: CATRDRLEETQYF. CDR3 nucleotide sequence: TGTGCCACCAGGGACAGGTTAGAAGAGACCCAGTACTTC.

The chain links TRBV27 to TRBJ1-5; TRBD1 might be the D (6 bases). Trimming cost V 5 bases and J 0 bases, with 8 bases left between them. Germline V gene sequence: CDR1 MNHEY, CDR2 SMNVEV (reference sequence). The CDR3 consists of 14 residues. The DNA of the CDR3 is TGTGCCAGCAGTCTACAGGGTAGCAATCAGCCCCAGCATTTT. Protein sequence: CASSLQGSNQPQHF.

In DNA, the CDR3 is TGTGCCAGCAGTGAACCGGGGTCCGTGGGGGAGACCCAGTACTTC. Translating it yields CASSEPGSVGETQYF. The chain has TRBV25-1 and TRBJ2-5, with a possible D match to TRBD2 (5 bases). CDR1 and CDR2 from the germline V gene are MGHDK and SYGVNS. Trimming removed 2 bases at V and 5 bases at J, with 15 bases between. The CDR3 totals 15 residues.

The genes are TRBV7-8 and TRBJ1-2; 12 nucleotides agree with TRBD1. Trimming took 4 bases from V and 3 from J; bases not matched to a gene: 6. CDR1 is SGHVS and CDR2 is FQNEAQ in the germline V gene. The CDR3 is 16 residues long. Here the CDR3 reads CASSSAGTGGDYGYTF. The CDR3, as DNA: TGTGCCAGCAGCTCCGCCGGGACAGGGGGCGACTATGGCTACACCTTC.

A word on this clone: Other DNA sequences within the sample encode an identical CDR3. This sequence joins TRBV18 and TRBJ2-2, with D possibly matching TRBD1 (5 bases). This CDR3 region has 15 residues. The germline V gene encodes CDR1 KGHSH and CDR2 LQKENI. Trimming left V 1 base short and J 4 bases short, with 10 bases between. CDR3 nucleotides: TGTGCCAGCTCACCACGGCAGGGTAGCACCGGGGAGCTGTTTTTT. This encodes CASSPRQGSTGELFF.

The chain is built from TRBV25-1 and TRBJ2-5; possible D gene TRBD2, 6 bases. This CDR3 region has 15 residues. V lost 1 base, J lost 4 bases, and 13 bases lay in between. CDR1 and CDR2 (germline): MGHDK, SYGVNS. The CDR3 coding sequence is TGTGCCAGCAGTGAATTGGGCCGGGAGCCAGAGACCCAGTACTTC. Encoded protein: CASSELGREPETQYF. The full variable domain, rest sourced from reference TRBV25-1 and TRBJ2-5, is EADIYQTPRYLVIGTGKKITLECSQTMGHDKMYWYQQDPGMELHLIHYSYGVNSTEKGDLSSESTVSRIRTEHFPLTLESARPSHTSQYLCASSELGREPETQYFGPGTRLLVL.

This clone was counted a single time. The J gene is TRBJ1-4, the V gene TRBV9; possible D gene TRBD1, 5 bases. Trimming took off 2 bases at V and 0 bases at J, with 8 bases between the two ends. Germline V lookup: CDR1 SGDLS, CDR2 YYNGEE. CDR3 length equals 15 residues. Here the CDR3 DNA reads TGTGCCAGCAGCGTCGGGGGTGCAACTAATGAAAAACTGTTTTTT. This encodes CASSVGGATNEKLFF.

This chain joins TRBV5-6 and TRBJ1-5; 9 positions match TRBD1. Germline CDR1 is SGHDT and CDR2 is YYEEEE. The V and J ends lost 3 bases and 6 bases, in that order; junction bases with no gene match: 4. This CDR3 spans 14 amino acids. CDR3 sequence: CASSYRGLSQPQHF. In DNA, the CDR3 is TGTGCCAGCAGCTACAGGGGGCTAAGTCAGCCCCAGCATTTT.

This clone was detected once. The chain employs TRBV18 and TRBJ1-5; 7 bases match TRBD1. The V and J ends lost 5 bases and 9 bases, in that order; junction bases with no gene match: 1. The CDR3 is 11 residues long. Germline-derived CDR1 and CDR2 are KGHSH and LQKENI. CDR3: CASSAGGPQHF. CDR3 sequence (DNA): TGTGCCAGCTCAGCAGGGGGGCCCCAGCATTTT.

This rearrangement joins TRBV2 to TRBJ2-1, with 8 nucleotides matching TRBD1. Germline CDR1 reads SNHLY; CDR2 reads FYNNEI. The CDR3 length is 15 residues. The V and J ends lost 6 bases and 3 bases, in that order; junction bases with no gene match: 7. In DNA, the CDR3 is TGTGCCAGCAGCGCTGACAGGGGTTACTACAATGAGCAGTTCTTC. Translating gives CASSADRGYYNEQFF.

This clone has a single count. CDR3 coding DNA: TGTGCCACCAGCTGGGACTTGAATCAGCCCCAGCATTTT. Translated, it gives CATSWDLNQPQHF. The chain carries TRBV15 and TRBJ1-5, with TRBD1 as a possible D gene (5 bases). The CDR3 has 13 residues. In germline, CDR1 is LNHNV, CDR2 YYDKDF (reference sequence). Trimming left V 5 bases short and J 4 bases short, with 9 bases between.

The rearrangement uses TRBV7-3 and TRBJ2-1; no reliable D call. V lost 5 bases and J lost 6, with 8 bases in between. CDR3 size: 12 residues. Per the germline V gene, CDR1 is SGHTA and CDR2 is FQGTGA. The CDR3 nucleotides are TGTGCCAGCAGCCGATCAGGCAATGAGCAGTTCTTC. Protein: CASSRSGNEQFF.

The gene calls are TRBV25-1 and TRBJ1-2; the D gene is possibly TRBD1 (5 bases). CDR1 MGHDK and CDR2 SYGVNS come from the germline V gene. V lost 2 bases and J 7 bases, leaving 14 bases between the germline ends. This CDR3 is 14 amino acids long. CDR3 sequence: CASSEQGRGSGYTF. The CDR3 DNA reads as TGTGCCAGCAGTGAACAGGGACGGGGGAGTGGCTACACCTTC.

The chain is built from TRBV15 and TRBJ2-2, with 8 nucleotides matching TRBD2. Germline V CDR1 and CDR2: LNHNV, YYDKDF (reference sequence). J lost 6 bases, V lost 4 bases, and 10 bases had no gene match. The CDR3 extends over 16 amino acids. CDR3 amino acids: CATSIPQRGPSGELFF. The CDR3 DNA reads as TGTGCCACCAGCATACCTCAGCGGGGGCCGTCCGGGGAGCTGTTTTTT.